Below, 2 T cell receptor beta chains from the same sample are listed, as sequenced in a study of shared clonotypes between healthy human individuals. The data were produced by immunoSEQ multiplex PCR, yet TCRdb's version contains in-frame clones alone and is incomplete. The sample holds more than 2,000,000 clones, 93% seen once. The sample comprised naive CD4+ T cells from PBMCs. Specified subset: CD45RA+ positively selected. Receptor source: a man between 18 and 29 years old in good health. Some clones in this sample may be carry-over from other donors' samples.

This sequence joins TRBV5-1 and TRBJ2-5; TRBD2 is a possible D gene (5 bases). V lost 2 bases to trimming and J lost 1 base, with 12 bases between them. Germline CDR1 is SGHRS and CDR2 is YFSETQ. This CDR3 has 15 amino acids. In DNA form, the CDR3 reads TGCGCCAGCAGCTTCTTCGGGGATACCCAAGAGACCCAGTACTTC. This translates into CASSFFGDTQETQYF.

The chain uses TRBV2 and TRBJ2-2; perhaps TRBD2 as D (5 bases). The germline V and J ends were trimmed by 6 bases and 4 bases, with 12 bases remaining between them. This CDR3 is 14 amino acids long. The germline V gene has CDR1 SNHLY and CDR2 FYNNEI. CDR3: CASSFQRPTGELFF. CDR3 in DNA: TGTGCCAGCAGCTTCCAGCGGCCCACCGGGGAGCTGTTTTTT.